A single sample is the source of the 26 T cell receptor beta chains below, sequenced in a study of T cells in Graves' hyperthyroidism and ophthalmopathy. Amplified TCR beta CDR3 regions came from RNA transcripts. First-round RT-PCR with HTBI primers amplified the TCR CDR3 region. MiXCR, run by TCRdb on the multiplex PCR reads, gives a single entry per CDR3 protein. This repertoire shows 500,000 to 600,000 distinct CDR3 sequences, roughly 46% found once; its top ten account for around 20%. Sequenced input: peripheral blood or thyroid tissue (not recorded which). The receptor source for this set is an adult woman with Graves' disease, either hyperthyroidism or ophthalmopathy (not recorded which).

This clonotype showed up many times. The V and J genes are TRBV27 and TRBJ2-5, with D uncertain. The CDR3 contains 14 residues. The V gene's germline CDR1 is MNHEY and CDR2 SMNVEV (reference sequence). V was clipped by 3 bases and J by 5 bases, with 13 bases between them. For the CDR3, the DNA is TGTGCCAGCAGTTTTCAGGCCTCCGGGGAGACCCAGTACTTC. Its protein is CASSFQASGETQYF.

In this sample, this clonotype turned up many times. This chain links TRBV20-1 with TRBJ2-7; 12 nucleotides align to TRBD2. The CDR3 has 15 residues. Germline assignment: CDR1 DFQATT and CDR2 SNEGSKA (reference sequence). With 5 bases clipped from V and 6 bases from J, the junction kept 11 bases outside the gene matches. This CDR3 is CSAAPLTSGSSEQYF. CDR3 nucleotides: TGCAGTGCTGCCCCCTTGACTAGCGGGAGCAGCGAGCAGTACTTC.

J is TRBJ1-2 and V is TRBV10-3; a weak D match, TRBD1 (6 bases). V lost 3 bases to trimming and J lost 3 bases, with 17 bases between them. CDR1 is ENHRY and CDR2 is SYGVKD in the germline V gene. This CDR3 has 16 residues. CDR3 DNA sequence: TGTGCCATCAGTGACCCCAGGGGCAGAACAGACTATGGCTACACCTTC. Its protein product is CAISDPRGRTDYGYTF.

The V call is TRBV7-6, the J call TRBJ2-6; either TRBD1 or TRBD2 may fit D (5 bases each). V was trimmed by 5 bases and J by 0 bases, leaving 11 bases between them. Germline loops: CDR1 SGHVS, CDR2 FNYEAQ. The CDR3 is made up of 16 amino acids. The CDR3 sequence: CASSLLGGSGANVLTF. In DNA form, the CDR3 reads TGTGCCAGCAGCCTACTTGGGGGCTCTGGGGCCAACGTCCTGACTTTC.

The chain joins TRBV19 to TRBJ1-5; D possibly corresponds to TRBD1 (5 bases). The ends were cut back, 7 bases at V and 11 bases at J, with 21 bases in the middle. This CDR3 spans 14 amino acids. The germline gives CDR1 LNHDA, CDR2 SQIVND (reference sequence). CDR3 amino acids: CASIPRDPPRTQHF. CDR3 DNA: TGTGCCAGTATCCCCCGGGACCCGCCCCGGACCCAGCATTTT. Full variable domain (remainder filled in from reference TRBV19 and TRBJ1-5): DGGITQSPKYLFRKEGQNVTLSCEQNLNHDAMYWYRQDPGQGLRLIYYSQIVNDFQKGDIAEGYSVSREKKESFPLTVTSAQKNPTAFYLCASIPRDPPRTQHFGDGTRLSIL.

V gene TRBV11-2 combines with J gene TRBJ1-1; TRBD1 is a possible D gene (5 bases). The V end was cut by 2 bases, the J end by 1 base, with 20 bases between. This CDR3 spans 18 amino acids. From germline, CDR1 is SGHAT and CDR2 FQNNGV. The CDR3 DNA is TGTGCCAGCAGCTTACGAGGGGTCAGCCGCACCTCGAACACTGAAGCTTTCTTT. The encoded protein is CASSLRGVSRTSNTEAFF.

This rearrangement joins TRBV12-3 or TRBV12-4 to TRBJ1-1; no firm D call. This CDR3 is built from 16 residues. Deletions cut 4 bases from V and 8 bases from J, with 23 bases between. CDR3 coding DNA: TGTGCCAGCAGTTGGACTCCGGGCAGGAGGGCCACCGAAGCTTTCTTT. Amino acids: CASSWTPGRRATEAFF.

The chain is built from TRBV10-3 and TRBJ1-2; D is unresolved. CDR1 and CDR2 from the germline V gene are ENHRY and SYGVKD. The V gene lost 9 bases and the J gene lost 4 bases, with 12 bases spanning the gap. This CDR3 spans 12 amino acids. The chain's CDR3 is CAIPGTPYGYTF. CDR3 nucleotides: TGTGCCATACCCGGCACGCCCTATGGCTACACCTTC.

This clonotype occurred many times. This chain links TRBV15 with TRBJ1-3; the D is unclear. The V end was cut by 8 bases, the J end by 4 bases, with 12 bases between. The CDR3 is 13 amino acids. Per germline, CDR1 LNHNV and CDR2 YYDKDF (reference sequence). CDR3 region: CATGRTPGNTIYF. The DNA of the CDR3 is TGTGCCACCGGGAGGACTCCAGGAAACACCATATATTTT.

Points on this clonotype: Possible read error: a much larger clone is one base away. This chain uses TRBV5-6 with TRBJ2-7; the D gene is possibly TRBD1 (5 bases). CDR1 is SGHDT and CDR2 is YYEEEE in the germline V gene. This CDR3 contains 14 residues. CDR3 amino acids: CASSFSGASYEQHF. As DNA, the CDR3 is TGTGCCAGCAGCTTTAGTGGGGCTTCCTACGAGCAGCACTTC.

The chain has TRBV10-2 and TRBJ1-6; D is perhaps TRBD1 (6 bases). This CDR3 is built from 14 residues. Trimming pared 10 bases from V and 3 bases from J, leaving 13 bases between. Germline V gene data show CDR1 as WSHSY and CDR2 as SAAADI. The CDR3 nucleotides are TGCGCCACCGGACAGCCGGACTATAATTCACCCCTCCACTTT. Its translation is CATGQPDYNSPLHF.

The CDR3 DNA follows: TGTGCCAGCGGGGCCCTACGTGCCTACGAGCATTTT. It encodes CASGALRAYEHF. The V and J genes are TRBV2 and TRBJ1-5; a possible D gene is TRBD1 (5 bases). Trimming removed 8 bases from V and 14 bases from J, with 19 bases in between. In germline, CDR1 is SNHLY, CDR2 FYNNEI. The CDR3 is 12 amino acids.

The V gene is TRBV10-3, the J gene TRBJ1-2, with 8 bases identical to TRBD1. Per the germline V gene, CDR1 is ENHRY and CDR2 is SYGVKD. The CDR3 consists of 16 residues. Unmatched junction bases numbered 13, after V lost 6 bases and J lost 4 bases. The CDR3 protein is CAIRSTPGQDVYGYTF. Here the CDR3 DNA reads TGTGCCATCAGGTCTACTCCGGGACAGGATGTCTATGGCTACACCTTC.

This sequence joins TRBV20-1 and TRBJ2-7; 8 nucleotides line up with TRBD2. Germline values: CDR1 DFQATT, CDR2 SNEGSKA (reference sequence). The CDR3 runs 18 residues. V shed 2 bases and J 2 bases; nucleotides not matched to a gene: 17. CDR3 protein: CSARRGEVSSGGTYEQYF. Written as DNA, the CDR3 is TGCAGTGCTAGAAGAGGGGAGGTATCAAGCGGGGGAACCTACGAGCAGTACTTC.

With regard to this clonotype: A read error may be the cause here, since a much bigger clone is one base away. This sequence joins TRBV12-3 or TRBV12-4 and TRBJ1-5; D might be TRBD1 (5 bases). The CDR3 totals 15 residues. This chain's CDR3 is CASSLGDYSNQSQHF. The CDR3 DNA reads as TGTGCCAGCAGTTTGGGGGACTATAGCAATCAGTCCCAGCATTTT.

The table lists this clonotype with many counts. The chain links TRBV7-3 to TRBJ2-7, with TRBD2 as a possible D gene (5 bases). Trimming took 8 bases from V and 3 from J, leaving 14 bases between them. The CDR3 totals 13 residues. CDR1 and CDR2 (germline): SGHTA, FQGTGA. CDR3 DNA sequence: TGTGCCAGCGCCGAGGGCCCCGACTACGAGCAGTACTTC. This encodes CASAEGPDYEQYF.

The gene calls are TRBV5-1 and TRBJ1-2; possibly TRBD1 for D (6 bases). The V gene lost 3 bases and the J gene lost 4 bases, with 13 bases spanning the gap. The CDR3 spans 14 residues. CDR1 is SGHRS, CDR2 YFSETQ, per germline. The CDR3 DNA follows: TGCGCCAGCAGCTCAGGGGCCGGGGGCTATGGCTACACCTTC. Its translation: CASSSGAGGYGYTF.

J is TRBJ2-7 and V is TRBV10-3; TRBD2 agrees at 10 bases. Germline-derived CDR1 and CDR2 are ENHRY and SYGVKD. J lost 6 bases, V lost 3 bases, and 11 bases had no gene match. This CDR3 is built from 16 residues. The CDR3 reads CAISDLSGRAQGEQYF. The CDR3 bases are TGTGCCATCAGTGATTTGAGCGGGAGGGCCCAGGGCGAGCAGTACTTC.

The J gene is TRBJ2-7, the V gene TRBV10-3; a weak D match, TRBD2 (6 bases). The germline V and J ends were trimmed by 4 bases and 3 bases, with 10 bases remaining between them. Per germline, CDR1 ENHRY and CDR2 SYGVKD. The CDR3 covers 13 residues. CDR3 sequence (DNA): TGTGCCATCAGTGGCGGGACGGACTACGAGCAGTACTTC. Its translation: CAISGGTDYEQYF.

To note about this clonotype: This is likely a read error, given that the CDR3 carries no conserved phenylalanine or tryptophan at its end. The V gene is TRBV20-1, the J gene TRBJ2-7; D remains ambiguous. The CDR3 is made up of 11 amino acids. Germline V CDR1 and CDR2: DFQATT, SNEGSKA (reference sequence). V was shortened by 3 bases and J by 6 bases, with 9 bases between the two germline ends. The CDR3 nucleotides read TGCAGTGCTAGGGCGGAAGGCGAGCAGTACTCC. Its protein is CSARAEGEQYS.

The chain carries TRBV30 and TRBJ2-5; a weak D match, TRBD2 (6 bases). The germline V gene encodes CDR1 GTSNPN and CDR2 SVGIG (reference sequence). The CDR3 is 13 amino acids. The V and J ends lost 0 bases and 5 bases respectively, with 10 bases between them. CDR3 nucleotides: TGTGCCTGGAGTGTACGTCGGGGGGAGACCCAGTACTTC. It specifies CAWSVRRGETQYF.

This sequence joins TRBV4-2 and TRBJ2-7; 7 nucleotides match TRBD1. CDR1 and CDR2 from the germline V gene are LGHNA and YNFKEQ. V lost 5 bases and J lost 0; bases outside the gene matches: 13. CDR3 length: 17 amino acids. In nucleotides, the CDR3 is TGTGCCAGCAGCGAACCCTACTGGGACAGAAGCTCCTACGAGCAGTACTTC. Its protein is CASSEPYWDRSSYEQYF.

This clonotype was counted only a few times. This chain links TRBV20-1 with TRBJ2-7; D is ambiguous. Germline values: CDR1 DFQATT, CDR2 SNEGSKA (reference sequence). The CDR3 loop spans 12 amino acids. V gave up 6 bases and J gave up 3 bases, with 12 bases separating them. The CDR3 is CSAATDDYEQYF. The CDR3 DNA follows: TGCAGTGCCGCCACTGATGACTACGAGCAGTACTTC.

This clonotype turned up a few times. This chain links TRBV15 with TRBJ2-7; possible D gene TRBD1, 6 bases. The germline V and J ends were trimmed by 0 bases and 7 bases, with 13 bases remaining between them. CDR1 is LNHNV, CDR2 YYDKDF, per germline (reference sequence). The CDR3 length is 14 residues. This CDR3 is CATSRDLAQGEQYF. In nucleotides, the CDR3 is TGTGCCACCAGCAGAGATCTGGCTCAGGGGGAGCAGTACTTC.

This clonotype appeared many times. CDR3 amino acids: CASSLGVWVIGQETQYF. The CDR3 region has the DNA TGCGCCAGCAGCTTGGGGGTTTGGGTAATCGGCCAAGAGACCCAGTACTTC. V and J are TRBV5-1 and TRBJ2-5; D not resolved. This CDR3 region has 17 residues. Germline V gene sequence: CDR1 SGHRS, CDR2 YFSETQ. The V end lost 0 bases, the J end lost 1 base, and 16 bases lay between the germline ends.

CDR3: CASSLITGEQYF. CDR3 coding DNA: TGTGCCAGCAGCTTGATCACCGGGGAGCAGTACTTC. The chain carries TRBV5-6 and TRBJ2-7; no firm D call. Germline CDR1 reads SGHDT; CDR2 reads YYEEEE. This CDR3 is 12 amino acids long. V was trimmed by 1 base and J by 7 bases, leaving 9 bases between them.